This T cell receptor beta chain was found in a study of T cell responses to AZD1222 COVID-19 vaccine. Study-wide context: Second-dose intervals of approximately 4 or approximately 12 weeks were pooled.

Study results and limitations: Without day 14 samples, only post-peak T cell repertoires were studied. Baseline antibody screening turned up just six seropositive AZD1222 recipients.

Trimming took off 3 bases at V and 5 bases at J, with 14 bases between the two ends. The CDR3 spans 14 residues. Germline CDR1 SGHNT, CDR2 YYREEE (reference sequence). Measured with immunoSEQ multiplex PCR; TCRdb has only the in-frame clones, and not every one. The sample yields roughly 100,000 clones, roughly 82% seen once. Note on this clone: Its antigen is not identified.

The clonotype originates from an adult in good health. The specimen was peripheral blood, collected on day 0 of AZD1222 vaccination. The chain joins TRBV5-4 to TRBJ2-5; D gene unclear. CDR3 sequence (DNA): TGTGCCAGCAGCTCCCCGACCCCCGGGGAGACCCAGTACTTC. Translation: CASSSPTPGETQYF.